A single T cell receptor beta chain is shown here with its context. The CDR3 runs to 14 residues. After removal of 6 bases from V and 4 bases from J, the junction contained 5 bases not matched to a gene. Germline CDR1 is KGHSH and CDR2 is LQKENI. This record comes from a study of blood T cell dynamics during melanoma immunotherapy. Overall study: Standard first-line treatment here was pembrolizumab or nivolumab plus ipilimumab in metastatic melanoma.

DNA loading was fixed at 350 to 450 ng for all bulk PBMC samples. Profiled with immunoSEQ multiplex PCR; TCRdb holds only in-frame clones, not every one. The sample contains about 16,000 clones, around 90% of which appear only once. Time point described: week 3, after first cycle of checkpoint inhibitor. Blood was drawn before treatment and at week 3 after checkpoint blockade. Response was assessed by RECIST 1.1 at 12 weeks, except two rapid progressors. The J gene is TRBJ1-4, the V gene TRBV18; 7 nucleotides align to TRBD1. Sequencing was performed on blood, taken from a patient treated with checkpoint blockade. This receptor was taken from a human donor with melanoma. The CDR3 reads CASSLRDSNEKLFF. CDR3 sequence (DNA): TGTGCCAGCTCCCTCAGGGACAGTAATGAAAAACTGTTTTTT.